The 26 T cell receptor beta chains given below trace back to one sample, sequenced in a study of T-cell reconstitution after alpha-beta-depleted transplantation in children (dated by TCRdb to the mid-2010s). Receptor amplification or capture employed PCR. Sequencing relied on an Illumina HiSeq 2500. TCR libraries were prepared with molecular barcoding, using unique molecular identifiers to normalize TCRbeta repertoire quantification. The public reads were reanalyzed by TCRdb: fastp trimming at Q25, MiXCR alignment, in-frame beta chains only. Each entry merges the rows of one CDR3 protein and shows their most common DNA and genes. The sample includes around 960,000 distinct CDR3 sequences, with about 31% observed a single time. The ten largest make up roughly 31% of the sample. The label giving this sample's treatment or condition can be read as: allogeneic hematopoietic cell transplantation with graft depleted of TCRalphabeta T cells and CD19 B cells.

Specimen: PBMCs, mostly from graft donor cells, collected 360 days after TCRalphabeta/CD19-depleted stem cell transplant. All receptors come from a boy in the first two years of life who had a stem cell transplant for SCID, so the T cells may come from the graft donor.

The CDR3 DNA sequence: TGTGCCAGCAGTTACTCGGGGGGGACGATGTCCTACGAGCAGTACTTC. Its translation is CASSYSGGTMSYEQYF. This sequence joins TRBV6-5 and TRBJ2-7; 7 nucleotides agree with TRBD2. CDR1 MNHEY and CDR2 SVGAGI come from the germline V gene. Unmatched junction bases numbered 6, after V lost 0 bases and J lost 1 base. The CDR3 runs to 16 residues.

This clonotype was seen a few times. The chain uses TRBV4-3 and TRBJ2-1; tentative D call: TRBD2 (5 bases). CDR1 and CDR2 (germline): LGHNA, YSLEER. The CDR3 extends over 17 amino acids. Trimming stripped 0 bases from V and 2 bases from J, with 14 bases between. CDR3 sequence reads: CASSQDLFGEAYNEQFF. The CDR3 DNA reads TGCGCCAGCAGCCAAGATTTATTCGGGGAAGCCTACAATGAGCAGTTCTTC.

This clonotype was observed a few times. This chain connects TRBV18 to TRBJ1-1; D is unclear. Germline V gives CDR1 KGHSH, CDR2 LQKENI. V lost 4 bases and J 8 bases, leaving 11 bases between the germline ends. This CDR3 has 12 residues. The CDR3 coding sequence is TGTGCCAGCTCACTCCAAGAGCGCGAAGCTTTCTTT. Its protein is CASSLQEREAFF. The whole variable domain, remainder taken from reference TRBV18 and TRBJ1-1, is NAGVMQNPRHLVRRRGQEARLRCSPMKGHSHVYWYRQLPEEGLKFMVYLQKENIIDESGMPKERFSAEFPKEGPSILRIQQVVRGDSAAYFCASSLQEREAFFGQGTRLTVV.

This clonotype came up a few times. The rearrangement uses TRBV20-1 and TRBJ2-7; TRBD1 might be the D (5 bases). Per germline, CDR1 DFQATT and CDR2 SNEGSKA (reference sequence). This CDR3 is 15 amino acids long. V was cut by 0 bases and J by 0 bases, with 12 bases left in between. The CDR3 DNA reads TGCAGTGCTAGAGATCCAGGGTCCCCCTCCTACGAGCAGTACTTC. Amino acid sequence: CSARDPGSPSYEQYF.

This clonotype turned up a few times. The chain uses TRBV12-3 or TRBV12-4 and TRBJ1-4; a possible D gene is TRBD1 (5 bases). V was cut by 1 base and J by 7 bases, with 16 bases left in between. The CDR3 spans 16 residues. Here the CDR3 DNA reads TGTGCCAGCAGTTTAGTAACAGGAGAGTGGGGTGAAAAACTGTTTTTT. It translates to CASSLVTGEWGEKLFF.

The chain employs TRBV3-1 and TRBJ2-7; a possible D gene is TRBD1 (6 bases). V dropped 4 bases and J dropped 0 bases, with 10 bases sitting between them. The CDR3 is 14 residues long. Germline assignment: CDR1 LGHDT and CDR2 YNNKEL (reference sequence). CDR3: CASSRGHYSYEQYF. The CDR3 DNA follows: TGTGCCAGCAGCCGGGGACATTACTCCTACGAGCAGTACTTC.

The chain links TRBV2 to TRBJ1-2; TRBD1 is a possible D gene (6 bases). CDR1 is SNHLY, CDR2 FYNNEI, per germline. The V end was cut by 4 bases, the J end by 4 bases, with 10 bases between. The CDR3 is 13 amino acids. The CDR3 sequence: CASSGGAGYGYTF. CDR3 coding DNA: TGTGCCAGCAGTGGGGGGGCGGGCTATGGCTACACCTTC.

This sequence joins TRBV5-5 and TRBJ2-5; weak D call: TRBD2 (6 bases). CDR1 SGHKS and CDR2 YYEKEE come from the germline V gene (reference sequence). V was clipped by 3 bases and J by 2 bases, with 17 bases between them. The CDR3 loop spans 16 amino acids. In DNA form, the CDR3 reads TGTGCCAGCAGCTCCCTCAGTGGGGGGAGACAAGAGACCCAGTACTTC. The encoded protein is CASSSLSGGRQETQYF. The variable domain in full, completed from reference TRBV5-5 and TRBJ2-5, reads DAGVTQSPTHLIKTRGQQVTLRCSPISGHKSVSWYQQVLGQGPQFIFQYYEKEERGRGNFPDRFSARQFPNYSSELNVNALLLGDSALYLCASSSLSGGRQETQYFGPGTRLLVL.

The V gene is TRBV28, the J gene TRBJ2-3, with TRBD2 as a possible D gene (7 bases). This CDR3 region has 16 residues. The germline V gene encodes CDR1 MDHEN and CDR2 SYDVKM. V lost 2 bases, J lost 3 bases, and 15 bases lay in between. The CDR3 DNA reads TGTGCCAGCAGTTTAAACGCGGGGGCCTATACAGATACGCAGTATTTT. Amino acids: CASSLNAGAYTDTQYF.

This clonotype appeared a few times. The gene calls are TRBV7-6 and TRBJ1-6; D gene ambiguous. V was clipped by 1 base and J by 9 bases, with 13 bases between them. The CDR3 runs 15 residues. Germline CDR1 and CDR2: SGHVS and FNYEAQ. This CDR3 reads CASSLERGIGSPLHF. The CDR3, as DNA: TGTGCCAGCAGCTTAGAACGAGGGATAGGTTCACCCCTCCACTTT. Using reference TRBV7-6 and TRBJ1-6 for the parts outside the CDR3, the full variable domain is GAGVSQSPRYKVTKRGQDVALRCDPISGHVSLYWYRQALGQGPEFLTYFNYEAQQDKSGLPNDRFSAERPEGSISTLTIQRTEQRDSAMYRCASSLERGIGSPLHFGNGTRLTVT.

This clonotype has more than one count but fewer than ten. The chain is built from TRBV6-2 or TRBV6-3 and TRBJ2-1; TRBD2 agrees at 14 bases. CDR1 MNHEY and CDR2 SVGEGT come from the germline V gene. V lost 6 bases and J lost 9; bases outside the gene matches: 7. The CDR3 contains 15 residues. This chain's CDR3 is CASSRLAGGPSEQFF. DNA of the CDR3: TGTGCCAGCAGCAGACTAGCGGGGGGGCCGTCTGAGCAGTTCTTC.

This rearrangement joins TRBV29-1 to TRBJ2-1, with D maybe TRBD2 (6 bases). V was pared by 5 bases and J by 9 bases, with 20 bases between. This CDR3 contains 14 residues. Germline CDR1 SQVTM, CDR2 ANQGSEA. CDR3: CSVHGTARVGEQFF. CDR3 nucleotide sequence: TGCAGCGTTCACGGGACTGCGAGGGTGGGTGAGCAGTTCTTC.

This clonotype was counted only a few times. The chain is built from TRBV7-9 and TRBJ2-3; D tentatively reads TRBD1 or TRBD2 (5 bases each). This CDR3 contains 14 residues. V lost 8 bases to trimming and J lost 10 bases, with 22 bases between them. From germline, CDR1 is SEHNR and CDR2 FQNEAQ (reference sequence). In nucleotides, the CDR3 is TGTGCCAGCCTGACTTCCTATGAGGTGGGGGCGCAGTATTTT. It encodes CASLTSYEVGAQYF.

This rearrangement joins TRBV5-1 to TRBJ2-3, with a tentative D call TRBD1 (8 bases). The V gene's germline CDR1 is SGHRS and CDR2 YFSETQ. The V and J ends lost 6 bases and 5 bases respectively, with 10 bases between them. The CDR3 is made up of 12 amino acids. The CDR3 spells CASNRGGDTQYF. The CDR3 region has the DNA TGCGCCAGCAACAGGGGGGGAGATACGCAGTATTTT. The full variable domain, its missing parts supplied by reference TRBV5-1 and TRBJ2-3, is KAGVTQTPRYLIKTRGQQVTLSCSPISGHRSVSWYQQTPGQGLQFLFEYFSETQRNKGNFPGRFSGRQFSNSRSEMNVSTLELGDSALYLCASNRGGDTQYFGPGTRLTVL.

V usage is TRBV20-1 and J usage is TRBJ2-1; D is perhaps TRBD2 (6 bases). V shed 4 bases and J shed 4 bases, with 14 bases lying between them. Germline lookup yields CDR1 DFQATT and CDR2 SNEGSKA (reference sequence). The CDR3 has 14 residues. CDR3 nucleotides: TGCAGTGCTATGGAGGGTGCCGCGTACAATGAGCAGTTCTTC. This gives the protein CSAMEGAAYNEQFF.

The rearrangement links TRBV28 to TRBJ2-5; either TRBD1 or TRBD2 may fit D (5 bases each). V was cut by 6 bases and J by 9 bases, with 17 bases left in between. The CDR3 has 13 residues. The germline gives CDR1 MDHEN, CDR2 SYDVKM. The DNA of the CDR3 is TGTGCCAGCAGCCGCAGGGAGAAGGTGTCCCAGTACTTC. It specifies CASSRREKVSQYF.

The chain carries TRBV5-1 and TRBJ2-6; tentatively, D is TRBD1 (8 bases). V was pared by 4 bases and J by 12 bases, with 14 bases between. Germline CDR1 is SGHRS and CDR2 is YFSETQ. The CDR3 is made up of 13 amino acids. CDR3 in DNA: TGCGCCAGCAGCCTGGACAGGGAGGGCGTCCTGACTTTC. It encodes CASSLDREGVLTF.

A few counts support this clonotype. The chain couples TRBV4-1 to TRBJ1-2; D is possibly TRBD1 (6 bases). The V and J ends lost 0 bases and 5 bases respectively, with 7 bases between them. The CDR3 has 13 residues. Germline V gene lookup returns CDR1 MGHRA and CDR2 YSYEKL. The CDR3 sequence: CASSQDQGYGYTF. As DNA, the CDR3 is TGCGCCAGCAGCCAAGATCAGGGGTATGGCTACACCTTC.

This clonotype came up a few times. This chain joins TRBV10-3 and TRBJ2-2; 7 bases are a match to TRBD1. Germline assignment: CDR1 ENHRY and CDR2 SYGVKD. There are 17 residues in the CDR3. The J segment lost 0 bases and the V segment lost 4 bases, leaving 8 bases of the junction unmatched. DNA of the CDR3: TGTGCCATCAGTGCGACAGGGTATGGGCCGAACACCGGGGAGCTGTTTTTT. Its protein product is CAISATGYGPNTGELFF.

This clonotype was seen ten or more times. The chain employs TRBV5-1 and TRBJ2-1; tentative D call: TRBD2 (5 bases). From germline, CDR1 is SGHRS and CDR2 YFSETQ. This CDR3 spans 16 amino acids. The ends were cut back, 0 bases at V and 4 bases at J, with 14 bases in the middle. The CDR3 bases are TGCGCCAGCAGCTTGGCGGCGGGTCAACCTTACAATGAGCAGTTCTTC. Amino acid sequence: CASSLAAGQPYNEQFF.

J is TRBJ1-1 and V is TRBV6-1, with TRBD1 matching over 12 bases. Germline trimming cut 6 bases from V and 2 bases from J; bases unmatched to any gene: 7. Germline V gives CDR1 MNHNS, CDR2 SASEGT. The CDR3 is 16 residues long. Written as DNA, the CDR3 is TGTGCCAGCAGGTGGGACAGGGGGCTGGGAAACACTGAAGCTTTCTTT. Its translation is CASRWDRGLGNTEAFF.

This clonotype was seen a few times. This chain links TRBV5-6 with TRBJ2-4; 7 bases align to TRBD2. V was clipped by 0 bases and J by 0 bases; unmatched bases: 3. Germline V gene lookup returns CDR1 SGHDT and CDR2 YYEEEE. The CDR3 contains 16 residues. The CDR3: CASSLGGSLAKNIQYF. The CDR3 nucleotides are TGTGCCAGCAGCTTGGGCGGGAGCTTAGCCAAAAACATTCAGTACTTC.

This chain joins TRBV29-1 and TRBJ2-3, with D possibly TRBD1 on 6 matching bases. Germline V CDR1 and CDR2: SQVTM, ANQGSEA. The CDR3 loop spans 15 amino acids. V shed 3 bases and J shed 2 bases, with 15 bases lying between them. The CDR3 nucleotides are TGCAGCGTTGAGATTAGGCACAGGGCCACAGATACGCAGTATTTT. Translation gives CSVEIRHRATDTQYF.

J is TRBJ2-1 and V is TRBV15; a possible D gene is TRBD2 (6 bases). Germline V CDR1 and CDR2: LNHNV, YYDKDF (reference sequence). The V end was cut by 3 bases, the J end by 6 bases, with 12 bases between. The CDR3 covers 14 residues. As DNA, the CDR3 is TGTGCCACCAGCAGTGGGGGGTACAGCAATGAGCAGTTCTTC. Protein sequence: CATSSGGYSNEQFF. Drawing the rest from reference TRBV15 and TRBJ2-1, the complete variable domain is DAMVIQNPRYQVTQFGKPVTLSCSQTLNHNVMYWYQQKSSQAPKLLFHYYDKDFNNEADTPDNFQSRRPNTSFCFLDIRSPGLGDTAMYLCATSSGGYSNEQFFGPGTRLTVL.

The chain is built from TRBV3-1 and TRBJ2-7, with D perhaps matching TRBD1 or TRBD2 (5 bases each). The length of the CDR3 is 16 residues. From germline, CDR1 is LGHDT and CDR2 YNNKEL (reference sequence). V was trimmed by 5 bases and J by 0 bases, leaving 17 bases between them. This CDR3 is CASSSRRAGSSYEQYF. The CDR3 coding sequence is TGTGCCAGCAGCTCCCGCCGGGCAGGGAGCTCCTACGAGCAGTACTTC.

The chain is built from TRBV6-5 and TRBJ2-7; D remains ambiguous. The germline CDR1 and CDR2 sequences are MNHEY and SVGAGI. The V end was cut by 1 base, the J end by 1 base, with 11 bases between. The CDR3 covers 15 residues. CDR3 region: CASSYYLGRSYEQYF. The CDR3 region has the DNA TGTGCCAGCAGTTACTACCTAGGACGGTCCTACGAGCAGTACTTC.